The T cell receptor beta chain under discussion was sequenced for a study of blood T cell repertoires in COVID-19. Study context: Specimens from acute and convalescent COVID-19 originated in the United States, Italy and Spain. PBMCs, B-cell-depleted T cells, or T cells provided the cDNA or gDNA that made up the material.

This clone was seen a single time. Recruited during active infection, patients (from Seattle) were subsequently followed longitudinally. Study processing details: Estimation of nucleated cell counts was performed using reference gene primer amplification. The data were produced by immunoSEQ multiplex PCR, yet TCRdb's version contains in-frame clones alone and is incomplete. V and J calls and clone size follow that table, whereas D and trimming were derived from the DNA. The sample has over 250,000 clones; around 85% are singletons. The CDR3 extends over 15 amino acids. The V segment lost 2 bases and the J segment 1 base; nucleotides outside the gene matches: 4. The germline V gene has CDR1 SNHLY and CDR2 FYNNEI.

The genes are TRBV2 and TRBJ2-7, with 8 nucleotides matching TRBD1. Sequencing was performed on peripheral blood. The source of this sequence is a human donor with COVID-19, enrolled during active disease. The donor label of this sample is uncertain. CDR3 residues: CASSEYRTGSYEQYF. The CDR3 DNA sequence: TGTGCCAGCAGTGAATACCGGACAGGGTCCTACGAGCAGTACTTC.